This T cell receptor (beta chain) was obtained from a study of cytomegalovirus exposure and HLA in healthy donors. The method was immunoSEQ multiplex PCR; TCRdb's version includes in-frame clones alone and lacks a portion of them. The data contain some 87,000 clones, approximately 96% of them singletons. This clone was observed once. Germline V gene sequence: CDR1 PRHDT, CDR2 FYEKMQ (reference sequence). The CDR3 spans 14 residues. V gave up 2 bases and J gave up 8 bases, with 12 bases separating them. V gene TRBV13 combines with J gene TRBJ1-4; D possibly corresponds to TRBD1 (5 bases). The source of this sequence is a woman under 30 in good health and CMV-seronegative. Material for sequencing was PBMCs. CDR3 sequence (DNA): TGTGCCAGCAGCTTACGGGGGTTAGGGGAAAAACTGTTTTTT. Translated: CASSLRGLGEKLFF.